This T cell receptor beta chain was recorded in a study of T cell clones after liver transplantation. On the study more broadly: TCRbeta sequencing after a pre-transplant mixed lymphocyte reaction identified graft-donor-reactive clones, later tracked in post-transplant blood. Pre-transplant mixed lymphocyte reactions yielded third-party-reactive TCRbeta sequences as comparators for graft-donor-reactive sequences. Samples came pre-transplant, pre-randomization before withdrawal, and post-randomization after withdrawal ended.

The CDR3 covers 14 residues. The trim removed 4 bases at V and 7 bases at J, leaving 3 bases unmatched. In germline, CDR1 is MGHRA, CDR2 YSYEKL. Profiled with immunoSEQ multiplex PCR; TCRdb holds only in-frame clones, not every one. The repertoire holds nearly 11,000 clones, with less than 80% as singletons. CD3+CD4+ and CD3+CD8+ cells were FACS-sorted from thawed unstimulated PBMCs. This sequence joins TRBV4-1 and TRBJ1-6; 8 nucleotides match TRBD1. The sequence was collected from a human patient who received a liver transplant. Some of these T cells may belong to the graft donor. The sample in question was CD4+ T cells from blood, obtained about 2.5 years after liver transplant. The CDR3 sequence is CASSLDRANSPLHF. The CDR3 coding sequence is TGCGCCAGCAGCCTGGACAGGGCAAATTCACCCCTCCACTTT.